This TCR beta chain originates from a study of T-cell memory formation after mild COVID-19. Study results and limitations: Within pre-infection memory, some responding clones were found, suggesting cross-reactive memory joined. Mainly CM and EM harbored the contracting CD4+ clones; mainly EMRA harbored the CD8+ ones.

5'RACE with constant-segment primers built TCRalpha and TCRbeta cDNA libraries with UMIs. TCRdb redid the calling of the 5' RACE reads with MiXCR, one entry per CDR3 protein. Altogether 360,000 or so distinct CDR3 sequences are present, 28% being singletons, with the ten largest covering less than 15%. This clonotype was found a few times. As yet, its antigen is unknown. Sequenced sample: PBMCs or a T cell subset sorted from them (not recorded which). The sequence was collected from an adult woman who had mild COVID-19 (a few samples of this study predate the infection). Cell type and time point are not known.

Here the CDR3 reads CASSYRGVDGYTF. The CDR3 nucleotides read TGTGCCAGCAGTTACCGGGGGGTGGATGGCTACACCTTC. J is TRBJ1-2 and V is TRBV12-3 or TRBV12-4; D is possibly TRBD1 (5 bases). The V gene lost 4 bases and the J gene lost 6 bases, with 12 bases spanning the gap. This CDR3 spans 13 amino acids.